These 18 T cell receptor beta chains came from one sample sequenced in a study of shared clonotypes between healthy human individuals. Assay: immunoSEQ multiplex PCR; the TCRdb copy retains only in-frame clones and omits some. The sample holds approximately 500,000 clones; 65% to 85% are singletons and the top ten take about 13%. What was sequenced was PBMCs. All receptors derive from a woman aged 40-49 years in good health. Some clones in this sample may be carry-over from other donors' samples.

In DNA form, the CDR3 reads TGTGCCAGCAGCCCCAGGGGACAGGGGAAACAGCCCCAGCATTTT. Its protein product is CASSPRGQGKQPQHF. The chain carries TRBV7-8 and TRBJ1-5; 10 bases align to TRBD1. Germline V gene lookup returns CDR1 SGHVS and CDR2 FQNEAQ. V gave up 5 bases and J gave up 7 bases; unmatched junction bases: 8. CDR3 length: 15 residues.

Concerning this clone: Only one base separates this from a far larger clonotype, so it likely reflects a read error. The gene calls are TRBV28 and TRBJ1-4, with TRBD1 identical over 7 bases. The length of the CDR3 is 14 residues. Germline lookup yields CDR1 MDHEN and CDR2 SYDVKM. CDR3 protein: CASRPGGVDEELFF. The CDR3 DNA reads TGTGCCAGCAGGCCAGGGGGTGTTGATGAAGAACTGTTTTTT.

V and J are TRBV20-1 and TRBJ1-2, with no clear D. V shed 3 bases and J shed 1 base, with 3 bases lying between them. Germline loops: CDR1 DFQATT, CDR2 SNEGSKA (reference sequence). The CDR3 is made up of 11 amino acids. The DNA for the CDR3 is TGCAGTGCTAGCCTTAACTATGGCTACACCTTC. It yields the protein CSASLNYGYTF.

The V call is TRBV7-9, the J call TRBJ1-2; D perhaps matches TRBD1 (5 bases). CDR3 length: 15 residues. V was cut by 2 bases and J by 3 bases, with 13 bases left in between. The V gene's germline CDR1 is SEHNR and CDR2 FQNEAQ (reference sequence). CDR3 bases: TGTGCCAGCAGCTTACCTCGGCCAGGGTACTATGGCTACACCTTC. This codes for CASSLPRPGYYGYTF.

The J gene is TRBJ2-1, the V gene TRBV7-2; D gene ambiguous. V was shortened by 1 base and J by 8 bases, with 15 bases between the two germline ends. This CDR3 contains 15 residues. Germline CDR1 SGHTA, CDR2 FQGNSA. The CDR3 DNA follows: TGTGCCAGCAGCTTAGAAGGGCGACCAGTGGATGAGCAGTTCTTC. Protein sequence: CASSLEGRPVDEQFF.

The CDR3 DNA reads TGTGCCAGCAGTGAGCCACCCCGACCGGTGGAGGAAAAACTGTTTTTT. It specifies CASSEPPRPVEEKLFF. This rearrangement joins TRBV6-1 to TRBJ1-4, with D hard to call. V dropped 3 bases and J dropped 8 bases, with 19 bases sitting between them. CDR3 length: 16 residues. Per the germline V gene, CDR1 is MNHNS and CDR2 is SASEGT.

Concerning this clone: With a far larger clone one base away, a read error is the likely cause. For the CDR3, the DNA is TGTGCCAGCAAGTCCCTGGACGCCTCGGCCGAGCAGTACTTC. Its translation: CASKSLDASAEQYF. V usage is TRBV2 and J usage is TRBJ2-7; no reliable D call. Germline CDR1 reads SNHLY; CDR2 reads FYNNEI. This CDR3 is 14 amino acids long. Trimming removed 7 bases from V and 6 bases from J, with 19 bases in between.

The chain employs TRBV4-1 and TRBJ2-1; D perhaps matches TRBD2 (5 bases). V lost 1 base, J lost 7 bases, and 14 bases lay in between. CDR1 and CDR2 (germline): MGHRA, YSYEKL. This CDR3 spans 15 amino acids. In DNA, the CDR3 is TGCGCCAGCAGCCAAGCCGGACTGGATCGAAATGAGCAGTTCTTC. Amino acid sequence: CASSQAGLDRNEQFF.

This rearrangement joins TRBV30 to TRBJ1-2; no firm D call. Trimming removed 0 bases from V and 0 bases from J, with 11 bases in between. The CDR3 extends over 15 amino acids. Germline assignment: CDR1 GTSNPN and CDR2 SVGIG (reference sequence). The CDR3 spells CAWSVTTAANYGYTF. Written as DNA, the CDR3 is TGTGCCTGGAGTGTAACTACAGCCGCTAACTATGGCTACACCTTC.

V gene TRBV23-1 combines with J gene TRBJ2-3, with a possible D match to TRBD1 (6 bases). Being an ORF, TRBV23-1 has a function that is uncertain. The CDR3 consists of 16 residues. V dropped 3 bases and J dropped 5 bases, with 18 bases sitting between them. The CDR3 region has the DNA TGCGCCAGCAGTCACCTCGGACAGAGTGGGGTAGATACGCAGTATTTT. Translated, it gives CASSHLGQSGVDTQYF.

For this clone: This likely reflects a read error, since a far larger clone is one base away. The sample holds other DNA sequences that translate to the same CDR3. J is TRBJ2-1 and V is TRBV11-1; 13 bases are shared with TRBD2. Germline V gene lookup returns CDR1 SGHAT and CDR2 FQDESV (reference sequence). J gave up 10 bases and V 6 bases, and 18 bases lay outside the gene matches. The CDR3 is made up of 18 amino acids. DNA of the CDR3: TGTGCCAGCAGAAAACGGGGTGGCGGGACTAGCGGGATCTACGAGCAGTTCTTC. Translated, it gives CASRKRGGGTSGIYEQFF.

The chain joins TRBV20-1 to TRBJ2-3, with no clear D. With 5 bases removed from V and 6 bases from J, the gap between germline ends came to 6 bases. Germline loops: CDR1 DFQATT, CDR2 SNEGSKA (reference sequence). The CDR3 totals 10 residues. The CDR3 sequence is CSASRDTQYF. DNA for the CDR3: TGCAGTGCTTCCAGGGATACGCAGTATTTT.

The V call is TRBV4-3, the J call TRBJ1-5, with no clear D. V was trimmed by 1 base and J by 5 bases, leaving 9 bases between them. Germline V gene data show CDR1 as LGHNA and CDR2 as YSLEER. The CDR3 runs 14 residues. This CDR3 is CASSQGRGDQPQHF. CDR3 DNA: TGCGCCAGCAGCCAAGGCAGAGGCGATCAGCCCCAGCATTTT.

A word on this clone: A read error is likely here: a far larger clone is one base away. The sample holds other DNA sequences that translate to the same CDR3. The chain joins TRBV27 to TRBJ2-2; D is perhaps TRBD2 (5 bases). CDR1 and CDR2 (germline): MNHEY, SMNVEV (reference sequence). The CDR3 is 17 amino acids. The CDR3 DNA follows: TGTGCCAGTAGTTTAAGACCCGCGGGTGTTGGGGCCGGGGAGCTGTTTTTT. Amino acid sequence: CASSLRPAGVGAGELFF.

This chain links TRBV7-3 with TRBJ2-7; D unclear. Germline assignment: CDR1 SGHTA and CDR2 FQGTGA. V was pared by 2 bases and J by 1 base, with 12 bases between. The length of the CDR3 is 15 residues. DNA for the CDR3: TGTGCCAGCAGCTTAGGTCCGGGCCCGTCCTACGAGCAGTACTTC. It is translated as CASSLGPGPSYEQYF.

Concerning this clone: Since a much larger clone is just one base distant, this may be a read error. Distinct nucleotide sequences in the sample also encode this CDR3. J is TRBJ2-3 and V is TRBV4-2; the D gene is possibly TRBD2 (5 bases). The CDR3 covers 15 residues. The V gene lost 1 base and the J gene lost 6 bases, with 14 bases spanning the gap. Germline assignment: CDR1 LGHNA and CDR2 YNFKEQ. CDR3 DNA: TGTGCCAGCAGCCAAGCAAAGGGAGATACGGATACGCAGTATTTT. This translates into CASSQAKGDTDTQYF.

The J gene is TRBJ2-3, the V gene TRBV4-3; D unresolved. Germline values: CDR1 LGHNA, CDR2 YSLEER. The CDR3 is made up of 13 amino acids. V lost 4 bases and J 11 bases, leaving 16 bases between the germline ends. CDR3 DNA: TGCGCCAGCAGCCGAGGCCCGCCTGGTGGGCAGTATTTT. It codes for CASSRGPPGGQYF.

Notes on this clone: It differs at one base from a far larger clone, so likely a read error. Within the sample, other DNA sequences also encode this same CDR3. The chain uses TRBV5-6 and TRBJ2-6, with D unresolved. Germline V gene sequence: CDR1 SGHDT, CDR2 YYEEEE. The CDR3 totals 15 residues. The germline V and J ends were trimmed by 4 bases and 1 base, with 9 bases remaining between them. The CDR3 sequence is CASSLGRSGANVLTF. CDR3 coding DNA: TGTGCCAGCAGCCTGGGCAGATCTGGGGCCAACGTCCTGACTTTC.